This TCR beta chain emerged from a study of T cells in Graves' hyperthyroidism and ophthalmopathy. Source material for PBMCs was less than 12 ml fresh peripheral blood. There were TCR beta CDR3 regions amplified from RNA transcripts. HTBI primers drove first-round RT-PCR of the TCR CDR3. TCRdb re-derived calls from the multiplex PCR reads in MiXCR, one entry per CDR3 protein. This sample has nearly 750,000 distinct CDR3 sequences, with 30% to 40% found just once. The CDR3 has 16 amino acids. Trimming stripped 4 bases from V and 2 bases from J, with 18 bases between. Germline V CDR1 and CDR2: MGHDK, SYGVNS.

The chain is built from TRBV25-1 and TRBJ2-7; perhaps TRBD1 as D (6 bases). This TCR came from a woman aged 40 to 49 with Graves' hyperthyroidism. The sample comprised blood. CDR3 region: CASSAEQGIGTYEQYF. CDR3 nucleotides: TGTGCCAGCAGTGCTGAACAGGGCATAGGGACCTACGAGCAGTACTTC.